One sample yielded the 13 T cell receptor beta chains listed below, sequenced in a study of cytomegalovirus exposure and HLA in healthy donors. A multiplex PCR was run with 60 Vbeta primers and 13 Jbeta primers. The table came from immunoSEQ multiplex PCR; TCRdb's copy has only in-frame clones and leaves some out. The top ten hold roughly an eighth of the sample, which has fewer than 150,000 clones, 70% to 75% seen once. Sequenced material: PBMCs. The receptor set was obtained from a human donor in good health.

The chain joins TRBV21-1 to TRBJ1-5; the table names TRBD1, a call not compared with the DNA. TRBV21-1 is a pseudogene segment. The CDR3 length is 16 residues. The chain's CDR3 is CASSKARGQGERSQHF. The CDR3 DNA is TGTGCCAGCAGCAAAGCGCGGGGACAGGGAGAGAGGTCCCAGCATTTT.

CDR3 nucleotides: TGTGCCAGCAGCTTAGTGGCGGGAGGAATCTACGAGCAGTACTTC. This gives the protein CASSLVAGGIYEQYF. The V call is TRBV11-3, the J call TRBJ2-7, with 8 bases aligning to TRBD2. The CDR3 sequence is 15 residues long. The germline V gene encodes CDR1 SGHNT and CDR2 YENEEA. The V and J ends lost 1 base and 3 bases, in that order; junction bases with no gene match: 5.

This chain links TRBV27 with TRBJ2-7; TRBD1 is a possible D gene (6 bases). Germline V lookup: CDR1 MNHEY, CDR2 SMNVEV (reference sequence). The V gene lost 8 bases and the J gene lost 5 bases, with 16 bases spanning the gap. The CDR3 consists of 13 residues. This chain's CDR3 is CASSGRQVNEQYF. The CDR3 coding sequence is TGTGCCAGCTCCGGAAGACAGGTCAACGAGCAGTACTTC.

The J gene is TRBJ2-2, the V gene TRBV2, with D maybe TRBD2 (5 bases). CDR1 and CDR2 (germline): SNHLY, FYNNEI. The CDR3 covers 15 residues. Between the trimmed V and J ends, which lost 7 bases and 7 bases, there was a span of 19 bases. The CDR3 here is CASMERPGRGGELFF. The CDR3 DNA is TGTGCCAGCATGGAGCGGCCGGGTCGGGGCGGGGAGCTGTTTTTT.

This clone has more than one count but fewer than ten. The chain uses TRBV28 and TRBJ2-2; possible D gene TRBD1, 6 bases. CDR1 and CDR2 from the germline V gene are MDHEN and SYDVKM. The CDR3 consists of 17 residues. The germline V and J ends were trimmed by 6 bases and 1 base, with 18 bases remaining between them. The CDR3 coding sequence is TGTGCCAGCAGCCTCGACCGACAGGCTCAGAACACCGGGGAGCTGTTTTTT. This gives the protein CASSLDRQAQNTGELFF.

This chain joins TRBV20-1 and TRBJ1-2; the D is unclear. Germline V gene lookup returns CDR1 DFQATT and CDR2 SNEGSKA (reference sequence). This CDR3 is built from 10 residues. CDR3 region: CSPDSEIYTF. In DNA form, the CDR3 reads TGCAGCCCCGACTCTGAGATCTACACCTTC.

This chain connects TRBV19 to TRBJ1-3, with a tentative D call TRBD1 (5 bases). The CDR3 sequence is 14 residues long. Germline V gives CDR1 LNHDA, CDR2 SQIVND (reference sequence). The germline V and J ends were trimmed by 7 bases and 4 bases, with 14 bases remaining between them. CDR3 sequence reads: CASTKQVLGNTIYF. In DNA form, the CDR3 reads TGTGCCAGTACCAAACAGGTTCTCGGAAACACCATATATTTT.

The DNA for the CDR3 is TGTGCCAGCAGCCCGACAGGGACTACGCAGTATTTT. Protein: CASSPTGTTQYF. This sequence joins TRBV11-3 and TRBJ2-3; TRBD1 agrees at 7 bases. Germline V CDR1 and CDR2: SGHNT, YENEEA. CDR3 length equals 12 residues. Losses at the gene ends were 5 bases for V and 8 bases for J; bases not matched to a gene: 4.

The chain uses TRBV2 and TRBJ2-7; D unresolved. The V end lost 6 bases, the J end lost 7 bases, and 19 bases lay between the germline ends. Germline-derived CDR1 and CDR2 are SNHLY and FYNNEI. CDR3 size: 14 residues. The CDR3 reads CASSPLEALAEQYF. The CDR3 region has the DNA TGTGCCAGCAGCCCCCTTGAGGCTTTGGCTGAGCAGTACTTC.

This clone appeared a few times. The chain has TRBV5-6 and TRBJ1-5; D gene unclear. Looked up from germline, CDR1 is SGHDT and CDR2 is YYEEEE. V lost 2 bases and J 5 bases, leaving 14 bases between the germline ends. There are 15 residues in the CDR3. CDR3 DNA sequence: TGTGCCAGCAGCTTCAGCCCGGGTTTGGATCAGCCCCAGCATTTT. Translation: CASSFSPGLDQPQHF.

This sequence joins TRBV13 and TRBJ2-3; 8 nucleotides align to TRBD1. Germline V gene data show CDR1 as PRHDT and CDR2 as FYEKMQ (reference sequence). The V gene end was trimmed by 5 bases and the J gene end by 5 bases; junction bases not matched to a gene: 6. The CDR3 consists of 14 residues. CDR3 bases: TGTGCCAGCAGCGCCAGGGGGCGCCGAGATACGCAGTATTTT. It encodes CASSARGRRDTQYF.

V is TRBV7-9 and J is TRBJ1-1; 7 bases are a match to TRBD1. The V gene end was trimmed by 5 bases and the J gene end by 11 bases; junction bases not matched to a gene: 5. The germline gives CDR1 SEHNR, CDR2 FQNEAQ (reference sequence). This CDR3 contains 11 residues. The CDR3 loop is CASSQGGPAFF. The CDR3 DNA sequence: TGTGCCAGCAGCCAGGGGGGACCGGCTTTCTTT.

This chain uses TRBV27 with TRBJ2-1; tentative D call: TRBD2 (6 bases). V lost 3 bases, J lost 6 bases, and 15 bases lay in between. Germline assignment: CDR1 MNHEY and CDR2 SMNVEV (reference sequence). This CDR3 has 15 amino acids. In nucleotides, the CDR3 is TGTGCCAGCAGTTTTGCGGGGTGGGATTCCAATGAGCAGTTCTTC. The encoded protein is CASSFAGWDSNEQFF.